This T cell receptor (beta chain) was sequenced in a study of circulating CD8 cells and anti-PD-1 response in melanoma. Study background: Non-responders showed stable or progressive disease; responders showed complete or partial response.

The QIAseq Immune Repertoire TCR panel built the libraries from approximately 15 ng of total RNA. A single record per CDR3 protein comes from TCRdb applying MiXCR to the reads. The sample consists of 200 to 300 distinct CDR3 sequences, 3% to 3.5% of them appearing once. Study-wide results and limits: DNEG was most diverse; TIGIT repertoires were least diverse. Subset repertoires were largely private at M1, with under 7% shared.

In this sample, this clonotype is large (0.1 to 1%). What it recognizes is unknown. Live CD3+CD8+TCRalphabeta+ cells were sorted into four subsets by PD-1 and/or TIGIT. CDR3 length: 14 amino acids. The germline gives CDR1 MNHEY, CDR2 SMNVEV (reference sequence). The V gene end was trimmed by 5 bases and the J gene end by 5 bases; junction bases not matched to a gene: 6. This material consisted of CD8+ T cells from PBMCs, taken at baseline or after one month of anti-PD-1 therapy (not recorded which). This sequence was found in a human donor with melanoma. The J gene is TRBJ2-1, the V gene TRBV27; 7 bases align to TRBD2. The chain's CDR3 is CASSPGAGDNEQFF. The DNA for the CDR3 is TGTGCCAGCAGTCCTGGGGCGGGGGACAATGAGCAGTTCTTC.